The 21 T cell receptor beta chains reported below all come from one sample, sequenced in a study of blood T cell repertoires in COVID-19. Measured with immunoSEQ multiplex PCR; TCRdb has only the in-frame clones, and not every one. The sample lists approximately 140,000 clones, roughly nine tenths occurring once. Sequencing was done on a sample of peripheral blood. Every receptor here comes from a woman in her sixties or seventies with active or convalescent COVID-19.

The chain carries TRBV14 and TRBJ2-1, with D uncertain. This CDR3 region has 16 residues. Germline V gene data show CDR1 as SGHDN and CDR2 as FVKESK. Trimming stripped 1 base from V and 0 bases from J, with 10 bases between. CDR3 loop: CASSQGSISSYNEQFF. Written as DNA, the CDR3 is TGTGCCAGCAGCCAAGGGTCAATCAGCTCCTACAATGAGCAGTTCTTC.

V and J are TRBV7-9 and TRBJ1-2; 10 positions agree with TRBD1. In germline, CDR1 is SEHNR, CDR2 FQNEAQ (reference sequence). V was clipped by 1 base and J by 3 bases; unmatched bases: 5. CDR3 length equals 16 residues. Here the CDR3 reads CASSLGGTGDDYGYTF. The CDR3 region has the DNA TGTGCCAGCAGCTTAGGCGGGACAGGGGACGACTATGGCTACACCTTC.

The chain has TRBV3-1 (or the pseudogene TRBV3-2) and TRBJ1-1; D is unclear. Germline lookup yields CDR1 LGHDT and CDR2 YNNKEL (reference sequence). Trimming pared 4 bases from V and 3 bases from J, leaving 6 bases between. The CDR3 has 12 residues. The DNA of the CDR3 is TGTGCCAGCAGCCTCCGGGACACTGAAGCTTTCTTT. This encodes CASSLRDTEAFF.

CDR3 loop: CAVEAGVGGSNQPQHF. CDR3 sequence (DNA): TGTGCCGTAGAGGCAGGGGTGGGAGGGAGCAATCAGCCCCAGCATTTT. The chain carries TRBV19 and TRBJ1-5, with a possible D match to TRBD1 (6 bases). Germline V gene lookup returns CDR1 LNHDA and CDR2 SQIVND (reference sequence). V lost 11 bases to trimming and J lost 1 base, with 21 bases between them. This CDR3 is built from 16 residues. The whole variable domain, remainder taken from reference TRBV19 and TRBJ1-5, is DGGITQSPKYLFRKEGQNVTLSCEQNLNHDAMYWYRQDPGQGLRLIYYSQIVNDFQKGDIAEGYSVSREKKESFPLTVTSAQKNPTAFYLCAVEAGVGGSNQPQHFGDGTRLSIL.

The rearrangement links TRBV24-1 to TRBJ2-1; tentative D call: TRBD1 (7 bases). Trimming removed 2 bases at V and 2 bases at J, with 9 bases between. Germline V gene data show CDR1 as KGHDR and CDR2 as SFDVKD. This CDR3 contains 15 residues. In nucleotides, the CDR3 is TGTGCCACCAGTGATTCAGGGGGGACCTACAATGAGCAGTTCTTC. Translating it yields CATSDSGGTYNEQFF.

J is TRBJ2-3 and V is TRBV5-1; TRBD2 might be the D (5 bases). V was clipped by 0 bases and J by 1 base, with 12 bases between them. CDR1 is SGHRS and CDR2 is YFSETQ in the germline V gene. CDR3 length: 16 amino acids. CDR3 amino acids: CASSLERKRGTDTQYF. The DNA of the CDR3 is TGCGCCAGCAGCTTGGAGAGGAAGAGGGGCACAGATACGCAGTATTTT.

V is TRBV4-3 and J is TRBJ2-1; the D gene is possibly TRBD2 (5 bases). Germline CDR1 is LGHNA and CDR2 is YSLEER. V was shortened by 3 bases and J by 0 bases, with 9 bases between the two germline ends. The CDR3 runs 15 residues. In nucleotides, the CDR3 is TGCGCCAGCAGCCAGGAGGTCCCCTCCTACAATGAGCAGTTCTTC. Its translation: CASSQEVPSYNEQFF.

CDR3 region: CAGMTGGLTEAFF. CDR3 DNA: TGTGCCGGCATGACAGGGGGCCTCACTGAAGCTTTCTTT. The chain links TRBV2 to TRBJ1-1, with TRBD1 identical over 10 bases. The V and J ends lost 11 bases and 4 bases, in that order; junction bases with no gene match: 7. The CDR3 is made up of 13 amino acids. Germline CDR1 is SNHLY and CDR2 is FYNNEI.

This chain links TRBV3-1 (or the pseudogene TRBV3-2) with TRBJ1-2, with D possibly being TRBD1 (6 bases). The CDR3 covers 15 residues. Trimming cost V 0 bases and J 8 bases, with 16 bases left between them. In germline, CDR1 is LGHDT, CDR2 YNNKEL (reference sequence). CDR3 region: CASSQEQGRGVGYTF. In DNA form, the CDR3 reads TGTGCCAGCAGCCAAGAGCAGGGCAGGGGTGTAGGCTACACCTTC.

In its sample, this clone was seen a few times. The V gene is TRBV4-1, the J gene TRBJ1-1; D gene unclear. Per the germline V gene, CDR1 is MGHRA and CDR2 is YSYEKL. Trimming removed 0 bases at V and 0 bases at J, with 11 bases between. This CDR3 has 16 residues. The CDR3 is CASSQDHTVMNTEAFF. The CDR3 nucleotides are TGCGCCAGCAGCCAAGATCATACAGTAATGAACACTGAAGCTTTCTTT.

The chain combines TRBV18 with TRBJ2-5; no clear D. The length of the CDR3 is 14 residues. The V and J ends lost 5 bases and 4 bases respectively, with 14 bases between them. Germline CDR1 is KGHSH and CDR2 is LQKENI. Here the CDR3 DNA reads TGTGCCAGCTCATCTGCGTGGGCAGGAGAGACCCAGTACTTC. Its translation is CASSSAWAGETQYF.

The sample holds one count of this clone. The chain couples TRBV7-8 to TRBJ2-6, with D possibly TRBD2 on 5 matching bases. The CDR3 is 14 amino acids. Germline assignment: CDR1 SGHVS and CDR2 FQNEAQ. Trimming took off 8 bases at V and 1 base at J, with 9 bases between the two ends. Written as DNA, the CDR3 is TGTGCCAGCCCAGGACTGTCTGGGGCCAACGTCCTGACTTTC. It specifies CASPGLSGANVLTF.

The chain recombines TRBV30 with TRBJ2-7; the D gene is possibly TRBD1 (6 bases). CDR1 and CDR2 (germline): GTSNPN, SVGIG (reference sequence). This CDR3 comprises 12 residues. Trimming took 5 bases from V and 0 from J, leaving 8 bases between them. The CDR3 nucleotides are TGTGCCTGGGGGGACAACTCCTACGAGCAGTACTTC. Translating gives CAWGDNSYEQYF.

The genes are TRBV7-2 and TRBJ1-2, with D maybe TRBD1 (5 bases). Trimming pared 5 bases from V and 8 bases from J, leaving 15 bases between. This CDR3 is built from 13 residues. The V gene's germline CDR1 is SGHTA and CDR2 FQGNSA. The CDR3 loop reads CASSLQGGVGYTF. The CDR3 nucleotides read TGTGCCAGCAGCCTCCAGGGAGGGGTCGGCTACACCTTC.

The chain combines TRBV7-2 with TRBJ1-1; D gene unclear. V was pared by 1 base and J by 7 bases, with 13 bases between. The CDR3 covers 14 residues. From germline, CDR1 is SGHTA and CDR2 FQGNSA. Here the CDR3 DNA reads TGTGCCAGCAGCTTAGAAGGGAGGGCTGGTGAAGCTTTCTTT. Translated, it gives CASSLEGRAGEAFF.

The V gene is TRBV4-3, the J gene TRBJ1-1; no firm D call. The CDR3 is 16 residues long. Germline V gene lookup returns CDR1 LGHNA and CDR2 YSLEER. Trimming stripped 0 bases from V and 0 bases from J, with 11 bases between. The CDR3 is CASSQDLAVLNTEAFF. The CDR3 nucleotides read TGCGCCAGCAGCCAAGATTTAGCGGTATTGAACACTGAAGCTTTCTTT.

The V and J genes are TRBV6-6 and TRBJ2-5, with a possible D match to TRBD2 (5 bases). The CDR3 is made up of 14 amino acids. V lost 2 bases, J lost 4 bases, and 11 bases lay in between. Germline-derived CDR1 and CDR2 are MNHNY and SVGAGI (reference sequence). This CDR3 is CASSYEGGGETQYF. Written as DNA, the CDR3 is TGTGCCAGCAGTTACGAAGGTGGAGGAGAGACCCAGTACTTC.

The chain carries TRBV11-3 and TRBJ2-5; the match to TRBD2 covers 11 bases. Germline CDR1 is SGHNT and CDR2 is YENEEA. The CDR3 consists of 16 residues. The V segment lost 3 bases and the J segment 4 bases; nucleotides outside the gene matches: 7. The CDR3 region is CASSLGIAGGPETQYF. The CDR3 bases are TGTGCCAGCAGCTTGGGGATAGCGGGGGGGCCAGAGACCCAGTACTTC.

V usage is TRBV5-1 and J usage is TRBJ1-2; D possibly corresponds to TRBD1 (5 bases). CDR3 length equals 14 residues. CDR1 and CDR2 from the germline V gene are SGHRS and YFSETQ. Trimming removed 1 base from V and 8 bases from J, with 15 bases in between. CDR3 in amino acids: CASSLRGRMEGYTF. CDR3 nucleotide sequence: TGCGCCAGCAGCTTGAGGGGAAGGATGGAGGGCTACACCTTC.

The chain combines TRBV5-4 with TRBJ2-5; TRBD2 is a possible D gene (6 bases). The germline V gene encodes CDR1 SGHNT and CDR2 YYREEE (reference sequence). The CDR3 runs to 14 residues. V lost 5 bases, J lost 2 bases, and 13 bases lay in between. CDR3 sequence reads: CASSRDLIQETQYF. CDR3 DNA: TGTGCCAGCAGTAGGGACTTAATACAAGAGACCCAGTACTTC.

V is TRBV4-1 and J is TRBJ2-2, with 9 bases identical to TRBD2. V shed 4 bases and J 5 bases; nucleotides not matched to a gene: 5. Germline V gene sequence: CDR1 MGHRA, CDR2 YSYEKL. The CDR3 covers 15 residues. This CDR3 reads CASSRTSGWTGELFF. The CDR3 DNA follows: TGCGCCAGCAGCCGCACTAGCGGGTGGACCGGGGAGCTGTTTTTT.